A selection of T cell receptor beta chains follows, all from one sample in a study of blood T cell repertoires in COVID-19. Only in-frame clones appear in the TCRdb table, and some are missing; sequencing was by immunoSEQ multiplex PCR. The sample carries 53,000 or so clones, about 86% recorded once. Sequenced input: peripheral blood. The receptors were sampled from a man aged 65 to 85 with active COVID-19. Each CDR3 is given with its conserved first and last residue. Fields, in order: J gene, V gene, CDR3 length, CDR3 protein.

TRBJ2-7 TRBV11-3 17 CASSFLAGGPVSYEQYF
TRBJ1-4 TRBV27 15 CASKRLGGVNEKLFF
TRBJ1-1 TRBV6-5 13 CASSYAGNTEAFF
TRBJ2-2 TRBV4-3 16 CASSQDPGQGTGELFF
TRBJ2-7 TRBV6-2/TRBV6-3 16 CASSFGQGGLFGEQYF
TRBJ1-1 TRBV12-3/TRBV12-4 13 CASSLKQNTEAFF
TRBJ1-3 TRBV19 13 CASETGGGNTIYF
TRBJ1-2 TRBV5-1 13 CASSRYRGYGYTF
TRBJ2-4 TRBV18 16 CASSPPFSGGAGIQYF
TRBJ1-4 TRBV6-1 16 CASSDRTGANNEKLFF